Each of the 14 T cell receptor beta chains below was sequenced from the same sample in a study of OX40 agonist ivuxolimab in advanced cancers. The assay was immunoSEQ multiplex PCR, and TCRdb's table has in-frame clones only and misses some. The profile covers about 94,000 clones, with 80% to 90% appearing a single time and under 0.35% taken by the ten largest. Sequenced here: CD4+ or CD8+ T cells sorted from blood, sampled in a trial of the OX40 agonist ivuxolimab. The receptors were gathered from an adult with an advanced solid tumor such as melanoma, head and neck, liver or kidney cancer.

This chain links TRBV5-1 with TRBJ2-3, with TRBD1 matching 7 bases. The CDR3 runs 16 residues. The ends lost 6 bases at V and 2 bases at J; junction bases unmatched: 12. Germline-derived CDR1 and CDR2 are SGHRS and YFSETQ. The CDR3 coding sequence is TGCGCCAGCAACCCAACAGGGGCAGGCGTCACAGATACGCAGTATTTT. Its translation: CASNPTGAGVTDTQYF.

The V and J genes are TRBV6-8 and TRBJ1-3, with D unclear. CDR1 and CDR2 (germline): MNHGY, SAAAGT. The CDR3 loop spans 14 amino acids. V was clipped by 0 bases and J by 4 bases, with 7 bases between them. CDR3 sequence (DNA): TGTGCCAGCAGTTACTCAAGCCAGGGAAACACCATATATTTT. This encodes CASSYSSQGNTIYF.

This clone was detected once. The CDR3 reads CSASQETQYF. The DNA for the CDR3 is TGCAGTGCTAGCCAAGAGACCCAGTACTTC. The chain couples TRBV20-1 to TRBJ2-5; D ambiguous. The CDR3 is made up of 10 amino acids. CDR1 and CDR2 (germline): DFQATT, SNEGSKA (reference sequence). The germline V and J ends were trimmed by 3 bases and 1 base, with 0 bases remaining between them.

The gene calls are TRBV5-1 and TRBJ1-5; D might be TRBD1 (6 bases). CDR3 size: 16 residues. Trimming cost V 2 bases and J 0 bases, with 12 bases left between them. Germline CDR1 and CDR2: SGHRS and YFSETQ. CDR3 sequence: CASSFGGLNSNQPQHF. The CDR3 bases are TGCGCCAGCAGCTTCGGGGGCCTGAATAGCAATCAGCCCCAGCATTTT.

The chain recombines TRBV9 with TRBJ2-1; perhaps TRBD1 as D (5 bases). Trimming took 1 base from V and 9 from J, leaving 14 bases between them. The length of the CDR3 is 14 residues. Per the germline V gene, CDR1 is SGDLS and CDR2 is YYNGEE. As DNA, the CDR3 is TGTGCCAGCAGCGTACAGGGCCGACTCGGTGAGCAGTTCTTC. Its translation: CASSVQGRLGEQFF.

V is TRBV7-9 and J is TRBJ2-6; TRBD1 matches 7 bases. V lost 5 bases to trimming and J lost 0 bases; unmatched junction nucleotides: 7. From germline, CDR1 is SEHNR and CDR2 FQNEAQ (reference sequence). The CDR3 sequence is 17 residues long. Written as DNA, the CDR3 is TGTGCCAGCAGCGCGGACAGGCTCAGCTCTGGGGCCAACGTCCTGACTTTC. Protein sequence: CASSADRLSSGANVLTF.

This clone was counted a single time. The chain is built from TRBV11-2 and TRBJ2-3; 10 nucleotides agree with TRBD2. Germline-derived CDR1 and CDR2 are SGHAT and FQNNGV. The CDR3 is 16 residues long. With V trimmed by 1 base and J by 6 bases, 7 bases remained unmatched. CDR3: CASSLVLAGSYDTQYF. CDR3 DNA: TGTGCCAGCAGCTTAGTACTAGCGGGGTCCTATGATACGCAGTATTTT.

The rearrangement joins TRBV30 to TRBJ1-2; D might be TRBD1 (5 bases). V was cut by 4 bases and J by 8 bases, with 14 bases left in between. Germline CDR1 reads GTSNPN; CDR2 reads SVGIG (reference sequence). CDR3 length equals 12 residues. The CDR3 coding sequence is TGTGCCTGGAAGGCGGGGGGTTGGGGCTACACCTTC. It is translated as CAWKAGGWGYTF. The full variable domain, its missing parts supplied by reference TRBV30 and TRBJ1-2, is SQTIHQWPATLVQPVGSPLSLECTVEGTSNPNLYWYRQAAGRGLQLLFYSVGIGQISSEVPQNLSASRPQDRQFILSSKKLLLSDSGFYLCAWKAGGWGYTFGSGTRLTVV.

The gene calls are TRBV5-4 and TRBJ2-5; no clear D. V was cut by 3 bases and J by 10 bases, with 13 bases left in between. This CDR3 has 12 amino acids. Germline V gene data show CDR1 as SGHNT and CDR2 as YYREEE (reference sequence). CDR3 nucleotides: TGTGCCAGCAGCTCCCCCGATAGGGACCAGTACTTC. This translates into CASSSPDRDQYF.

The V call is TRBV18, the J call TRBJ1-2; tentative D call: TRBD1 (5 bases). V was cut by 3 bases and J by 0 bases, with 8 bases left in between. This CDR3 comprises 14 residues. Germline-derived CDR1 and CDR2 are KGHSH and LQKENI. For the CDR3, the DNA is TGTGCCAGCTCACCGGGGCGCGCTAACTATGGCTACACCTTC. Amino acids: CASSPGRANYGYTF.

V gene TRBV4-3 combines with J gene TRBJ1-5, with D tentatively TRBD1 (5 bases). The CDR3 contains 14 residues. Trimming shortened V by 0 bases and J by 2 bases, and 5 bases separated the two germline ends. Germline assignment: CDR1 LGHNA and CDR2 YSLEER. CDR3 residues: CASSQDRGNQPQHF. CDR3 coding DNA: TGCGCCAGCAGCCAAGACAGGGGCAATCAGCCCCAGCATTTT.

J is TRBJ2-2 and V is TRBV6-5; D is unclear. Between the trimmed V and J ends, which lost 5 bases and 5 bases, there was a span of 9 bases. Germline V gives CDR1 MNHEY, CDR2 SVGAGI. The CDR3 runs 13 residues. In DNA form, the CDR3 reads TGTGCCAGCAGTCCCCCCAAGACCGGGGAGCTGTTTTTT. It encodes CASSPPKTGELFF.

V and J are TRBV27 and TRBJ1-4; D may be TRBD1 (5 bases). Trimming left V 9 bases short and J 3 bases short, with 14 bases between. The CDR3 is made up of 14 amino acids. Germline loops: CDR1 MNHEY, CDR2 SMNVEV (reference sequence). The CDR3 region is CARSRGAANEKLFF. CDR3 coding DNA: TGTGCCAGAAGCCGGGGCGCGGCTAATGAAAAACTGTTTTTT.

The chain is built from TRBV9 and TRBJ2-5; 13 nucleotides agree with TRBD2. The CDR3 has 16 amino acids. Trimming at V came to 3 bases and at J to 8 bases, leaving 10 bases not matched to a gene. Germline CDR1 SGDLS, CDR2 YYNGEE. CDR3 protein: CASSAPGTSGAGTQYF. The DNA of the CDR3 is TGTGCCAGCAGCGCACCCGGGACTAGCGGGGCAGGAACCCAGTACTTC.